This entry lists 3 T cell receptor beta chains sequenced from one sample in a study of cytomegalovirus exposure and HLA in healthy donors. PCR primers comprised 60 Vbeta and 13 Jbeta primers. Only in-frame clones appear in the TCRdb table, and some are missing; sequencing was by immunoSEQ multiplex PCR. The sample lists some 150,000 clones, about 79% occurring once. Sequences were obtained from PBMCs. These receptors were collected from a woman in her 30s in good health and CMV-seronegative.

The genes are TRBV6-5 and TRBJ1-2; tentatively, D is TRBD1 (5 bases). The germline V gene encodes CDR1 MNHEY and CDR2 SVGAGI. V dropped 5 bases and J dropped 1 base, with 8 bases sitting between them. The CDR3 loop spans 13 amino acids. The CDR3 sequence is CASSAGFNYGYTF. DNA for the CDR3: TGTGCCAGCAGTGCAGGGTTTAACTATGGCTACACCTTC.

The chain joins TRBV13 to TRBJ1-1; 8 positions agree with TRBD1. Per germline, CDR1 PRHDT and CDR2 FYEKMQ (reference sequence). Trimming at V came to 4 bases and at J to 3 bases, leaving 7 bases not matched to a gene. This CDR3 has 15 amino acids. For the CDR3, the DNA is TGTGCCAGCAGCTCCGGGGGGACAGGTGACACTGAAGCTTTCTTT. This sequence encodes CASSSGGTGDTEAFF.

A single count supports this clone. V and J are TRBV6-5 and TRBJ1-6; tentatively, D is TRBD1 (6 bases). This CDR3 comprises 16 residues. Trimming shortened V by 0 bases and J by 7 bases, and 13 bases separated the two germline ends. Germline CDR1 is MNHEY and CDR2 is SVGAGI. CDR3 coding DNA: TGTGCCAGCAGTTACTCGTTTGGCAGGGGAAATTCACCCCTCCACTTT. It codes for CASSYSFGRGNSPLHF.